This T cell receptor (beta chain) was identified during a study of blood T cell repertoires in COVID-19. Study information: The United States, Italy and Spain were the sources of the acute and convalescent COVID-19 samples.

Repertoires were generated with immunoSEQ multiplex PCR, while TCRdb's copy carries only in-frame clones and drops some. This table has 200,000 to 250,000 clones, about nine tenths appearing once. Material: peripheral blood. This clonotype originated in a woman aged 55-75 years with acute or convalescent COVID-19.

DNA for the CDR3: TGTGCCAGTAGTATCCTAACCGAGGGAACAGATACGCAGTATTTT. It encodes CASSILTEGTDTQYF. The rearrangement links TRBV19 to TRBJ2-3; D might be TRBD2 (5 bases). This CDR3 is built from 15 residues. The V gene lost 3 bases and the J gene lost 3 bases, with 13 bases spanning the gap. The V gene's germline CDR1 is LNHDA and CDR2 SQIVND (reference sequence).